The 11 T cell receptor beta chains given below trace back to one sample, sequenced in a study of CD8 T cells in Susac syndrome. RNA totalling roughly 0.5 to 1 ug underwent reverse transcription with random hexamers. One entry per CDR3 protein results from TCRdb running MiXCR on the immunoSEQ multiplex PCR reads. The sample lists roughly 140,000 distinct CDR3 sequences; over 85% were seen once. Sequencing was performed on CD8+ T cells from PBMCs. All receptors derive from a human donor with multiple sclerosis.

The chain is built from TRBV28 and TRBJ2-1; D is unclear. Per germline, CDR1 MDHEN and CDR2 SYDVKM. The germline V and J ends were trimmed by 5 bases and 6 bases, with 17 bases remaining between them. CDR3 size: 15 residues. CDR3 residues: CASSPRTKGSNEQFF. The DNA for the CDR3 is TGTGCCAGCAGTCCTAGGACCAAAGGGTCCAATGAGCAGTTCTTC.

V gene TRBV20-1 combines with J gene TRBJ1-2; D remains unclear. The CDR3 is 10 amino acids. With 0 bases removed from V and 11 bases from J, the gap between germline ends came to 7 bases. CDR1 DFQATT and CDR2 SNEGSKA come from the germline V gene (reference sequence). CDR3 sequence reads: CSARDTWYTF. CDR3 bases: TGCAGTGCTAGAGACACGTGGTACACCTTC.

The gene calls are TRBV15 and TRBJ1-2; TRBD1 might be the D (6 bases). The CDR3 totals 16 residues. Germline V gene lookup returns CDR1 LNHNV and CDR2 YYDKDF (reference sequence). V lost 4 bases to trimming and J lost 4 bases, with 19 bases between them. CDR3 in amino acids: CATSKIPGHRSYGYTF. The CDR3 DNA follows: TGTGCCACCAGCAAGATACCGGGACATCGGTCCTATGGCTACACCTTC.

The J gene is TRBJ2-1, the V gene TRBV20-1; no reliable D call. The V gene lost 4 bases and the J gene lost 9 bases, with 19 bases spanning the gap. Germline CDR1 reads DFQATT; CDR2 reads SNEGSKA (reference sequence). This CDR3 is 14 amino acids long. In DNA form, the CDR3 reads TGCAGTGCTAAGAGGTCACTACGGAGAGGTGAGCAGTTCTTC. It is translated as CSAKRSLRRGEQFF.

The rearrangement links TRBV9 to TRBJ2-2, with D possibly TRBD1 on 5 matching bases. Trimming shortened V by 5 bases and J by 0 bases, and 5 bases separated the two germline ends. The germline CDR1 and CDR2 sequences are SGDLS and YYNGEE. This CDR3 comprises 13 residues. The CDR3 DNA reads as TGTGCCAGCAGGGGGCCGAACACCGGGGAGCTGTTTTTT. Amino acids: CASRGPNTGELFF. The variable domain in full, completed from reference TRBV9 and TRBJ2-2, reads DSGVTQTPKHLITATGQRVTLRCSPRSGDLSVYWYQQSLDQGLQFLIQYYNGEERAKGNILERFSAQQFPDLHSELNLSSLELGDSALYFCASRGPNTGELFFGEGSRLTVL.

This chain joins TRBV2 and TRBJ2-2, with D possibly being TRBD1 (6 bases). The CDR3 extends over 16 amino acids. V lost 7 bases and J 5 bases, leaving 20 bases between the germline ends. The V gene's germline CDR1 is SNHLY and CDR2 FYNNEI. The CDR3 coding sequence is TGTGCCAGCACGGGTCAACAGGGTCGCGCGACCGGGGAGCTGTTTTTT. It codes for CASTGQQGRATGELFF.

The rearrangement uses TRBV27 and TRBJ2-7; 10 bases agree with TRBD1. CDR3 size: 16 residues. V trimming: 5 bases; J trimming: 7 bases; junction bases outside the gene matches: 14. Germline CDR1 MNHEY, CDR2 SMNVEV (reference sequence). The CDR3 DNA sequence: TGTGCCAGCAGTCTTATAGCAGGGACAGGGGTAAGGGAGCAGTACTTC. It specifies CASSLIAGTGVREQYF.

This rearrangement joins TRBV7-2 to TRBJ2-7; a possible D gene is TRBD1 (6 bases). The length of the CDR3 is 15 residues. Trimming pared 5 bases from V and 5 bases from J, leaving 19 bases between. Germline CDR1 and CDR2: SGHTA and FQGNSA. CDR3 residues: CASSRTLQGWHEQYF. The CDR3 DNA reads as TGTGCCAGCAGCCGGACTCTACAGGGTTGGCACGAGCAGTACTTC.

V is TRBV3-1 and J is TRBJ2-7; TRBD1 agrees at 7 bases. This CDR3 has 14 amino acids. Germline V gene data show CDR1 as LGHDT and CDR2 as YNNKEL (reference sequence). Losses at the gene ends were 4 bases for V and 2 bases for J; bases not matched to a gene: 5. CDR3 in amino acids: CASSRDSYTYEQYF. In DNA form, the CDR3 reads TGTGCCAGCAGCCGGGACAGTTATACCTACGAGCAGTACTTC.

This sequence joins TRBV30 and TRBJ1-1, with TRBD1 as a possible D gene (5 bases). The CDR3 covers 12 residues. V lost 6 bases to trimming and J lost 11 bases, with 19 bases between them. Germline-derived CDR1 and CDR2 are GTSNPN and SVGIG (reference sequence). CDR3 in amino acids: CACLAGSQGAFF. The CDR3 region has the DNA TGTGCCTGCCTGGCGGGTAGTCAGGGTGCTTTCTTT.

The CDR3 reads CAWSEGQGASEAFF. CDR3 nucleotides: TGTGCCTGGAGTGAGGGGCAGGGGGCCAGTGAAGCTTTCTTT. V and J are TRBV30 and TRBJ1-1; 8 bases agree with TRBD1. The CDR3 is made up of 14 amino acids. Germline lookup yields CDR1 GTSNPN and CDR2 SVGIG (reference sequence). Germline trimming cut 1 base from V and 7 bases from J; bases unmatched to any gene: 8. Full variable domain (remainder filled in from reference TRBV30 and TRBJ1-1): SQTIHQWPATLVQPVGSPLSLECTVEGTSNPNLYWYRQAAGRGLQLLFYSVGIGQISSEVPQNLSASRPQDRQFILSSKKLLLSDSGFYLCAWSEGQGASEAFFGQGTRLTVV.